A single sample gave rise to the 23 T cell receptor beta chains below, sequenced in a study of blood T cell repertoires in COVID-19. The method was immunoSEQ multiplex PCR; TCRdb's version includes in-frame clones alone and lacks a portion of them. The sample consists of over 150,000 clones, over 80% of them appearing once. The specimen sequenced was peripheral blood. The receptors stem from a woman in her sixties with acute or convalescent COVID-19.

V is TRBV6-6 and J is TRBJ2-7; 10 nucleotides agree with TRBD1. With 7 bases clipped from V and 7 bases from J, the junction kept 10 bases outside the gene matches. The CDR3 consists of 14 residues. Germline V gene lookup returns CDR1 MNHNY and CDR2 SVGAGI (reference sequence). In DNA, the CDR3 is TGTGCCAGCATCCAGGGACAGGGGACGGGGGAGCAGTACTTC. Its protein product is CASIQGQGTGEQYF.

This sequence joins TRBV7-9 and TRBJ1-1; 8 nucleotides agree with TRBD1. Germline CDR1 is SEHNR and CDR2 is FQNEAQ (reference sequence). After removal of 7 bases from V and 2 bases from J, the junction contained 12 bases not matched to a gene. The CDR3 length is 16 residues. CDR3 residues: CASTEGGRGQNTEAFF. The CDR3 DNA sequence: TGTGCCAGCACCGAAGGCGGCAGGGGGCAAAACACTGAAGCTTTCTTT.

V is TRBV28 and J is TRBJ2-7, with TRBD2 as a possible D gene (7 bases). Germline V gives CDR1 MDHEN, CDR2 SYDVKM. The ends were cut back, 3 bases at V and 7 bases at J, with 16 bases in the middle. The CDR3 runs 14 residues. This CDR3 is CASSFAGAPLEQYF. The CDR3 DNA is TGTGCCAGCAGTTTTGCGGGGGCCCCTTTGGAGCAGTACTTC.

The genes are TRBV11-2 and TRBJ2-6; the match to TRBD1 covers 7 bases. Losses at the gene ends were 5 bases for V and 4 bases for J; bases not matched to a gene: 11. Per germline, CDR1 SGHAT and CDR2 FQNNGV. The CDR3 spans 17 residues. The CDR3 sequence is CASSVFTGAVGANVLTF. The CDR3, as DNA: TGTGCCAGCAGCGTATTTACAGGGGCGGTGGGGGCCAACGTCCTGACTTTC.

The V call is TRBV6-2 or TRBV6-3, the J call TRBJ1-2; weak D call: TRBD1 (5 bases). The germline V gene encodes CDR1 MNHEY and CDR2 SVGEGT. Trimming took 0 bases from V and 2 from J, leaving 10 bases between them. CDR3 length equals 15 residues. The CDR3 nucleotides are TGTGCCAGCAGTTACTCGGGGGGGATCAACTATGGCTACACCTTC. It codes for CASSYSGGINYGYTF.

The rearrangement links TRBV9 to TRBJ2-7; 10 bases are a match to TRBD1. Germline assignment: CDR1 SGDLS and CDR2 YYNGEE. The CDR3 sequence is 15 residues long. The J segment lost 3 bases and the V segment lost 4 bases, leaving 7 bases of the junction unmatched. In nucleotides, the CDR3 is TGTGCCAGCAGCTCGCACGGGACAGGGGACTACGAGCAGTACTTC. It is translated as CASSSHGTGDYEQYF.

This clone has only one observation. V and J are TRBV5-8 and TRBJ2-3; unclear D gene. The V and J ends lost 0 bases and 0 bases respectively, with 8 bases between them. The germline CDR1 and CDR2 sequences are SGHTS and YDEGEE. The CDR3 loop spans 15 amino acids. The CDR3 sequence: CASSLVGASTDTQYF. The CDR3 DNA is TGTGCCAGCAGCTTGGTCGGTGCTAGCACAGATACGCAGTATTTT. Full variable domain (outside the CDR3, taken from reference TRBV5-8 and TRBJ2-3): EAGVTQSPTHLIKTRGQQATLRCSPISGHTSVYWYQQALGLGLQFLLWYDEGEERNRGNFPPRFSGRQFPNYSSELNVNALELEDSALYLCASSLVGASTDTQYFGPGTRLTVL.

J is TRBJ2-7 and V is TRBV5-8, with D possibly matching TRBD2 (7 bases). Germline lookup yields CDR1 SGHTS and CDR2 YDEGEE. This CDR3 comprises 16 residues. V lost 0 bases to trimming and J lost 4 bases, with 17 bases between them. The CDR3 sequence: CASSLAKGGRAYEQYF. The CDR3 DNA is TGTGCCAGCAGCTTGGCCAAGGGGGGGCGAGCGTACGAGCAGTACTTC.

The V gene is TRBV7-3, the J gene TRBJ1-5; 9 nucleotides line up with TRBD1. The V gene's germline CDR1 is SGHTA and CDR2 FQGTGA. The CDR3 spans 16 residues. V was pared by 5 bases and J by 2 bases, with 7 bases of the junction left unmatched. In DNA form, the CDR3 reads TGTGCCAGCAGCCCAACGGGACAGGGTGGCAATCAGCCCCAGCATTTT. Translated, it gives CASSPTGQGGNQPQHF. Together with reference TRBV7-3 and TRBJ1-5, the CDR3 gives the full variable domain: GAGVSQTPSNKVTEKGKYVELRCDPISGHTALYWYRQSLGQGPEFLIYFQGTGAADDSGLPNDRFFAVRPEGSVSTLKIQRTERGDSAVYLCASSPTGQGGNQPQHFGDGTRLSIL.

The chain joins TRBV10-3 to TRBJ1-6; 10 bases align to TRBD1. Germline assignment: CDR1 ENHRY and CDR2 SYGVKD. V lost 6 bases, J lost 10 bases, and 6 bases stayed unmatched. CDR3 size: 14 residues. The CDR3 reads CAIRGTGDGSPLHF. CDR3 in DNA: TGTGCCATCAGGGGGACAGGGGATGGGTCACCCCTCCACTTT.

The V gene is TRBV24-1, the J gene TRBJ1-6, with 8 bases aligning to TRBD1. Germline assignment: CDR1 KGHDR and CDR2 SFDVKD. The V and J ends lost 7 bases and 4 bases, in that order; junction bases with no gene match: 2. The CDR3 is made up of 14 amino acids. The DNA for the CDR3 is TGTGCCACCAGCGACAGGGGATATAATTCACCCCTCCACTTT. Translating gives CATSDRGYNSPLHF.

The CDR3 protein is CASSDGGGGTEAFF. DNA of the CDR3: TGTGCCAGCAGTGATGGGGGAGGCGGCACTGAAGCTTTCTTT. The genes are TRBV2 and TRBJ1-1, with D perhaps matching TRBD1 (5 bases). The V gene lost 3 bases and the J gene lost 4 bases, with 12 bases spanning the gap. CDR3 length equals 14 residues. Germline values: CDR1 SNHLY, CDR2 FYNNEI.

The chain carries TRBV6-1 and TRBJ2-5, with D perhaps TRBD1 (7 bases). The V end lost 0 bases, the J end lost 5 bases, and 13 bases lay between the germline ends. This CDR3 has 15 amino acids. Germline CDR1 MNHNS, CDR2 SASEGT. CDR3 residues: CASSEAAGGRETQYF. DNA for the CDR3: TGTGCCAGCAGTGAAGCGGCAGGGGGGCGGGAGACCCAGTACTTC.

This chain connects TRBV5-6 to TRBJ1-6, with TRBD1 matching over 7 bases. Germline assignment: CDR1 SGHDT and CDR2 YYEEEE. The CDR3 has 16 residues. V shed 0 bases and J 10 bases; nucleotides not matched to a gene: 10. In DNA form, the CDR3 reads TGTGCCAGCAGCTTGGGGACAGGCAAAGGGCAATCACCCCTCCACTTT. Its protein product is CASSLGTGKGQSPLHF.

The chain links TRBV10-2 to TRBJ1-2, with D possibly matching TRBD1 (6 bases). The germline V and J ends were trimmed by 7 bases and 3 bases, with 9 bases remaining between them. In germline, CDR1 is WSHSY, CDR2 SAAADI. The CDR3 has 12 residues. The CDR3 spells CASNRDDYGYTF. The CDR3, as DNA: TGCGCCAGCAACAGGGATGACTATGGCTACACCTTC.

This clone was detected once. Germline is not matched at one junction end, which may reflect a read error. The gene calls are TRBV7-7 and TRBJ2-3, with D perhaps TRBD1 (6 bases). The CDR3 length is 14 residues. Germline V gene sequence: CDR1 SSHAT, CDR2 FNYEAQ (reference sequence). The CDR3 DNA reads TGTGCTAGCAGCTTTGGGGGCCCCGAGGATACGCAGTATTTT. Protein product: CASSFGGPEDTQYF.

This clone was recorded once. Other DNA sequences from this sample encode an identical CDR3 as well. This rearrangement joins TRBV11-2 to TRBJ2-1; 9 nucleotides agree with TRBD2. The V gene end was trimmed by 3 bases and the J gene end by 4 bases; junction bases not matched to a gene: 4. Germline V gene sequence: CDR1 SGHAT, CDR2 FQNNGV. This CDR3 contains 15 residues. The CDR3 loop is CASSLVAGAYNEQFF. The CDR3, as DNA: TGTGCCAGCAGCTTGGTAGCGGGGGCTTACAATGAGCAGTTCTTC.

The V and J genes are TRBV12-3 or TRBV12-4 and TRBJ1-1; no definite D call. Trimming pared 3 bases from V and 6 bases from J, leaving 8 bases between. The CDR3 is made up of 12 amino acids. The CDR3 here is CASSFASAEAFF. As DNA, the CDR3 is TGTGCCAGCAGTTTTGCAAGCGCTGAAGCTTTCTTT.

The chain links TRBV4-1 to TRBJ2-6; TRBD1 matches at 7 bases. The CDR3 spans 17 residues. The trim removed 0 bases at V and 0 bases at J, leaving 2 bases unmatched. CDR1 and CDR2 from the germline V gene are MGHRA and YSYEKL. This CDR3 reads CASSQDRDSSGANVLTF. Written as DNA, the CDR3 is TGCGCCAGCAGCCAAGACCGGGACAGCTCTGGGGCCAACGTCCTGACTTTC.

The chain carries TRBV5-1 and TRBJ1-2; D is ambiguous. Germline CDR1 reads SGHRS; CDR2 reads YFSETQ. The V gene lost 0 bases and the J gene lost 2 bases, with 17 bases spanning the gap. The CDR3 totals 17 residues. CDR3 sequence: CASSLGGEEGPNYGYTF. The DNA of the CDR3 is TGCGCCAGCAGCTTGGGGGGTGAGGAGGGCCCCAACTATGGCTACACCTTC.

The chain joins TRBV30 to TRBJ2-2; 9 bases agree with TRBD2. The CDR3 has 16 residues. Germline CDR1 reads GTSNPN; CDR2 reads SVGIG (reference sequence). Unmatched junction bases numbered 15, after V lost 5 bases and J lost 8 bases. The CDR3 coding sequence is TGTGCCTGGGAAGAGCTAGCGGGGAATCTCCCGGGGGAGCTGTTTTTT. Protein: CAWEELAGNLPGELFF.

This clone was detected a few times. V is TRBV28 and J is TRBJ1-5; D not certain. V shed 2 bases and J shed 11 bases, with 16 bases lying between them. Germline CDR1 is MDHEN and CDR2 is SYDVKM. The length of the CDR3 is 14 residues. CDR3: CASSLVAPSRSQHF. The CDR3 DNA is TGTGCCAGCAGTTTAGTGGCTCCGTCGAGGTCCCAGCATTTT.

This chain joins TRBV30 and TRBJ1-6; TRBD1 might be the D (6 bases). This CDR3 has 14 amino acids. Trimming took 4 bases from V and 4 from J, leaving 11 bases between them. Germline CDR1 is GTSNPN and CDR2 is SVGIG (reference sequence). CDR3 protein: CAWNRQAYNSPLHF. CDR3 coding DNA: TGTGCCTGGAACAGACAGGCATATAATTCACCCCTCCACTTT.